This TCR beta chain was observed in a study of T cell responses to AZD1222 COVID-19 vaccine. Study findings and constraints: Donors were largely white British and mainly female; clonal diversity was possibly underestimated. Vaccine-associated CD4 TCRs spanned spike, dominant at 160-218 and 743-854. Close to half of all spike-specific TCRs reportedly target regions of the variants that are unmutated.

Turning to this clone: Its antigen is not identified.

Repertoires were generated with immunoSEQ multiplex PCR, while TCRdb's copy carries only in-frame clones and drops some. The sample contains some 110,000 clones, over 75% of which appear only once. The sequencing used peripheral blood, collected on day 0 of AZD1222 vaccination. This sequence originates from an adult in good health.

This CDR3 is CASSRGQGHEQYF. In DNA, the CDR3 is TGCGCCAGCAGCAGGGGACAGGGCCACGAGCAGTACTTC. This chain joins TRBV5-1 and TRBJ2-7; 9 bases map to TRBD1. Trimming cost V 4 bases and J 5 bases; bases outside gene matches: 4. CDR1 and CDR2 from the germline V gene are SGHRS and YFSETQ. This CDR3 region has 13 residues. The full variable domain, in which reference TRBV5-1 and TRBJ2-7 provide the parts outside the CDR3, is KAGVTQTPRYLIKTRGQQVTLSCSPISGHRSVSWYQQTPGQGLQFLFEYFSETQRNKGNFPGRFSGRQFSNSRSEMNVSTLELGDSALYLCASSRGQGHEQYFGPGTRLTVT.